The rows below give T cell receptor beta chains drawn from one sample of a study of blood T cell repertoires in COVID-19. The table came from immunoSEQ multiplex PCR; TCRdb's copy has only in-frame clones and leaves some out. Of some 68,000 clones detected, about 79% appear once; the ten largest clones hold approximately 28%. Source material: peripheral blood. The receptors were sampled from an older man with acute or convalescent COVID-19. Both conserved end residues are part of each CDR3. D genes are given only for firm matches.

j_call d_call v_call cdr3_aa
TRBJ2-7 - TRBV9 CASSVGLVHEQYF
TRBJ1-1 - TRBV19 CASRSTNLNTEAFF
TRBJ2-3 - TRBV18 CASSPPDSREYF
TRBJ2-7 TRBD1 TRBV6-1 CASSETGQGKKYF
TRBJ1-1 TRBD1 TRBV10-3 CAITGGGLGNTEAFF
TRBJ2-7 - TRBV23-1 CASSQRGHYYEQYF
TRBJ1-2 - TRBV5-4 CASSLDGQGYGYTF
TRBJ2-5 - TRBV5-1 CASSPPPPQETQYF
TRBJ2-3 TRBD2 TRBV19 CASDTSGRLLTDTQYF
TRBJ2-6 TRBD1 TRBV28 CASSPPTGVLAGANVLTF
TRBJ1-5 - TRBV19 CASQTLDQPQHF
TRBJ1-2 - TRBV12-3/TRBV12-4 CPPGGGGYTF
TRBJ1-2 TRBD1 TRBV6-5 CASSPRDRDYGYTF
TRBJ1-1 TRBD1 TRBV7-9 CASSQRGQGFTEAFF
TRBJ2-7 - TRBV19 CASSPPGSSSYEQYF
TRBJ2-7 TRBD1 TRBV6-5 CASRTGSDEQYF
TRBJ2-1 - TRBV12-5 CASGGGSGTYNEQFF
TRBJ1-4 TRBD1 TRBV14 CASSHLGQGNEKLFF
TRBJ2-7 - TRBV6-2/TRBV6-3 CASSRTQFYEQYF
TRBJ1-4 - TRBV5-4 CASSPARDIGEKLFF
TRBJ1-1 - TRBV18 CASSPRATEAFF
TRBJ2-3 - TRBV3-1/TRBV3-2 CASSQEAQADTQYF
TRBJ2-2 TRBD2 TRBV7-6 CASSSGLANTGELFF
TRBJ2-7 - TRBV6-6 CASSFDGAGLPGRINYEQYF
TRBJ2-1 TRBD2 TRBV3-1/TRBV3-2 CASRVLAGGPEFF
TRBJ1-1 - TRBV28 CASFMNTEAFF
TRBJ1-6 - TRBV12-3/TRBV12-4 CASSSDRVSPLHF
TRBJ2-1 TRBD2 TRBV4-1 CASSQGPTGTSVYNEQFF
TRBJ2-7 TRBD1 TRBV6-1 CASSGGGTGGTYEQYF
TRBJ2-1 - TRBV12-5 CAPLEDNNEQFF
TRBJ2-2 TRBD2 TRBV30 CAWSEASGTLNTGELFF
TRBJ2-2 TRBD1 TRBV2 CASSFRTGNTGELFF